A selection of T cell receptor beta chains follows, all from one sample in a study of shared clonotypes between healthy human individuals. Using immunoSEQ multiplex PCR, the repertoire was profiled, and TCRdb retains in-frame clones only, with some absent. Found here are 1.5 million to 2.5 million clones, over 85% of them singletons; the top ten hold roughly 1%. The specimen was naive CD8+ T cells sorted from blood. These receptors were collected from a man between 18 and 35 years old in good health. CDR3s include the opening cysteine and the closing phenylalanine or tryptophan. D genes are given only for firm matches. The listing skips clone size in some rows; elsewhere it reads once, few, many or a size class.

clone size	D gene	V gene	J gene	CDR3 protein	CDR3 DNA
-	-	TRBV2	TRBJ2-1	CASSESLDGEQFF	TGTGCCAGCAGTGAAAGTCTAGATGGTGAGCAGTTCTTC
-	-	TRBV7-9	TRBJ1-4	CASSIDSANEKLFF	TGTGCCAGCAGCATAGACAGCGCGAATGAAAAACTGTTTTTT
-	-	TRBV19	TRBJ2-7	CASSTGYYEQYF	TGTGCCAGTAGTACAGGGTACTACGAGCAGTACTTC
-	TRBD1	TRBV27	TRBJ2-7	CASSTDRVTHEQYF	TGTGCCAGCAGTACGGACAGGGTGACCCACGAGCAGTACTTC
once	-	TRBV4-1	TRBJ2-1	CASSQEAASYNEQFF	TGCGCCAGCAGCCAAGAAGCGGCCTCCTACAATGAGCAGTTCTTC
few	-	TRBV18	TRBJ1-5	CASSGDFGQPQHF	TGTGCCAGCTCAGGGGACTTCGGGCAGCCCCAGCATTTT
-	-	TRBV4-1	TRBJ2-3	CASSHNRNADTQYF	TGCGCCAGCAGCCATAATAGAAACGCAGATACGCAGTATTTT
-	TRBD2	TRBV6-5	TRBJ2-1	CASSYSGGNSYNEQFF	TGTGCCAGCAGTTACTCGGGGGGGAACTCCTACAATGAGCAGTTCTTC
-	TRBD1	TRBV5-4	TRBJ2-7	CASSFTGALEQYF	TGTGCCAGCAGCTTCACAGGGGCCCTCGAGCAGTACTTC
-	TRBD2	TRBV6-5	TRBJ2-5	CASSRLAGNQETQYF	TGTGCCAGCAGTCGACTAGCGGGGAACCAAGAGACCCAGTACTTC
-	-	TRBV5-1	TRBJ2-2	CASSSTDGGHDTGELFF	TGCGCCAGCAGCTCCACTGATGGGGGGCACGACACCGGGGAGCTGTTTTTT
-	TRBD2	TRBV28	TRBJ2-5	CASSHTSGGLQETQYF	TGTGCCAGCAGTCACACTAGCGGGGGTCTCCAGGAGACCCAGTACTTC
-	-	TRBV11-2	TRBJ1-2	CASSLDSGGSNYGYTF	TGTGCCAGCAGCTTAGATTCGGGGGGATCTAACTATGGCTACACCTTC
-	TRBD2	TRBV11-2	TRBJ2-7	CASSLDWGGPLRIEQYF	TGTGCCAGCAGCTTAGATTGGGGGGGACCCCTCCGAATCGAGCAGTACTTC
-	-	TRBV28	TRBJ2-3	CASSPLRGTDTQYF	TGTGCCAGCAGTCCCTTGCGAGGGACAGATACGCAGTATTTT
-	-	TRBV2	TRBJ1-1	CASILFGGAKNTEAFF	TGTGCCAGCATCCTCTTTGGGGGGGCGAAGAACACTGAAGCTTTCTTT
-	-	TRBV7-9	TRBJ2-3	CASSVYSTDTQYF	TGTGCCAGCAGCGTATACTCGACGGATACGCAGTATTTT
-	-	TRBV2	TRBJ2-7	CASKGDPRSNSYEQYF	TGTGCCAGCAAGGGGGACCCGAGATCTAATTCCTACGAGCAGTACTTC
-	-	TRBV13	TRBJ2-2	CASSLVGLLGTGELFF	TGTGCCAGCAGCTTAGTAGGCCTCTTGGGCACCGGGGAGCTGTTTTTT
-	-	TRBV15	TRBJ2-5	CATSRAVRSQETQYF	TGTGCCACCAGCAGAGCGGTCCGAAGTCAAGAGACCCAGTACTTC
-	-	TRBV9	TRBJ1-2	CASGSGDMEEGYGYTF	TGTGCCAGCGGGTCAGGGGATATGGAGGAAGGCTATGGCTACACCTTC
-	TRBD2	TRBV10-2	TRBJ2-1	CASSESGGRANNEQFF	TGCGCCAGCAGTGAGTCGGGCGGGAGGGCCAACAATGAGCAGTTCTTC
-	-	TRBV7-5	TRBJ1-5	CARSSSGRGQPQHF	TGTGCCAGAAGCTCCAGCGGCAGGGGCCAGCCCCAGCATTTT
-	-	TRBV5-1	TRBJ2-2	CASSLEAGYGELFF	TGCGCCAGCAGCTTGGAGGCCGGATACGGGGAGCTGTTTTTT
-	-	TRBV5-1	TRBJ2-7	CASSLYGQSYEQYF	TGCGCCAGCAGCCTCTACGGACAGTCCTACGAGCAGTACTTC
-	-	TRBV4-1	TRBJ1-2	CASSPRATVVNYGYTF	TGCGCCAGCAGCCCCCGGGCCACCGTGGTTAACTATGGCTACACCTTC
-	TRBD1	TRBV10-3	TRBJ2-7	CAIREGTGLAYEQYF	TGTGCCATCAGAGAGGGGACAGGGCTCGCCTACGAGCAGTACTTC
-	-	TRBV5-4	TRBJ1-1	CASRAPPGFQETEAFF	TGTGCCAGCAGGGCGCCCCCGGGCTTCCAGGAAACTGAAGCTTTCTTT
-	TRBD2	TRBV6-1	TRBJ2-1	CASSVEGLAAYNEQFF	TGTGCCAGCAGTGTCGAAGGACTAGCCGCCTACAATGAGCAGTTCTTC
-	TRBD2	TRBV27	TRBJ2-1	CATWSSGRTHDEQFF	TGTGCCACCTGGAGTAGCGGGAGGACGCACGATGAGCAGTTCTTC
-	TRBD1	TRBV7-9	TRBJ2-7	CASSAGQGAGEQYF	TGTGCCAGCAGCGCAGGACAGGGGGCTGGCGAGCAGTACTTC
-	-	TRBV19	TRBJ1-2	CASSIEAALNYGYTF	TGTGCCAGTAGTATAGAAGCAGCCCTAAACTATGGCTACACCTTC
-	TRBD1	TRBV28	TRBJ2-7	CASSRQGARLEQYF	TGTGCCAGCAGTCGACAGGGGGCGCGTCTCGAGCAGTACTTC
-	-	TRBV19	TRBJ2-7	CASSIDEEGNEQYF	TGTGCCAGTAGTATAGACGAGGAAGGGAACGAGCAGTACTTC
-	-	TRBV27	TRBJ2-6	CASSGIFPTGANVLTF	TGTGCCAGCAGCGGGATTTTCCCCACTGGGGCCAACGTCCTGACTTTC
-	-	TRBV9	TRBJ2-7	CASSAWDRVGEQYF	TGTGCCAGCAGCGCGTGGGACCGGGTGGGCGAGCAGTACTTC
once	TRBD1	TRBV28	TRBJ2-7	CASEDRISYEQYF	TGTGCCAGCGAGGACAGGATCTCCTACGAGCAGTACTTC
-	-	TRBV5-6	TRBJ1-2	CASTGSDGYTF	TGTGCCAGCACAGGATCGGATGGCTACACCTTC
-	-	TRBV25-1	TRBJ1-6	CASSPVGVNSPLHF	TGTGCCAGCAGTCCTGTAGGGGTGAATTCACCCCTCCACTTT
-	-	TRBV5-4	TRBJ1-4	CASSLADREKLFF	TGTGCCAGCAGCTTGGCCGATCGTGAAAAACTGTTTTTT
-	-	TRBV19	TRBJ1-1	CASSLTENTEAFF	TGTGCCAGTAGCCTGACAGAGAACACTGAAGCTTTCTTT
-	-	TRBV5-1	TRBJ2-7	CASSADPYEQYF	TGCGCCAGCAGCGCTGACCCATACGAGCAGTACTTC
-	TRBD1	TRBV6-4	TRBJ1-3	CASSARGQDGNTIYF	TGTGCCAGCAGTGCCCGTGGACAGGATGGAAACACCATATATTTT